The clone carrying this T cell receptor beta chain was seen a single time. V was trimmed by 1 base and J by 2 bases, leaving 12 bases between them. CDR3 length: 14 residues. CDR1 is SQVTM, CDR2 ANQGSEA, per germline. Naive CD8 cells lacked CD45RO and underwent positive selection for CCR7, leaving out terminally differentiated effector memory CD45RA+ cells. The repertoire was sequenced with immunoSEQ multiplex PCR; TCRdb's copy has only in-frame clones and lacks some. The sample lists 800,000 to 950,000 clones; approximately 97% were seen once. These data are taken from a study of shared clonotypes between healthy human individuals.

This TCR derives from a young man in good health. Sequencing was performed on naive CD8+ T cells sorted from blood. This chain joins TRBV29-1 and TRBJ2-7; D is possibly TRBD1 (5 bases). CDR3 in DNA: TGCAGCGTTGAAGGATTATCGGACACCTACGAGCAGTACTTC. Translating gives CSVEGLSDTYEQYF.